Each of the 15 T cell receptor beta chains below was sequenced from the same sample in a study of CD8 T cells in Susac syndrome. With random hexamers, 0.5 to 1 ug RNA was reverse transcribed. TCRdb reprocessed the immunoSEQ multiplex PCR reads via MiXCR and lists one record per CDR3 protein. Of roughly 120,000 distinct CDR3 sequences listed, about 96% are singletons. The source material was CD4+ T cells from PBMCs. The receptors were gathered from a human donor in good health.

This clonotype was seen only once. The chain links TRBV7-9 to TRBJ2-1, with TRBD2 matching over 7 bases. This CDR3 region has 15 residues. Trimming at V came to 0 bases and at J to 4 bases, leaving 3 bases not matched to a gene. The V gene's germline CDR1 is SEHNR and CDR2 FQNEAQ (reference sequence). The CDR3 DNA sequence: TGTGCCAGCAGCTTAGCTCGCGGGGGATACAATGAGCAGTTCTTC. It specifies CASSLARGGYNEQFF.

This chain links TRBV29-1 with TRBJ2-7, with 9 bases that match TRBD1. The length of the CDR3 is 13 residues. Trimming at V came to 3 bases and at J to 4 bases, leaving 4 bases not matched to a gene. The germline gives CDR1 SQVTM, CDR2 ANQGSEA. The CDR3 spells CSVDMDRGYEQYF. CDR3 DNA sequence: TGCAGCGTTGATATGGACAGGGGATACGAGCAGTACTTC.

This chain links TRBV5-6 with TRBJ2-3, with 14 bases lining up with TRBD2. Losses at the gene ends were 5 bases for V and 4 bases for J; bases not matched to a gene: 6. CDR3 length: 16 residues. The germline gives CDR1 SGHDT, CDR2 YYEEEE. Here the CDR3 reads CASRPTSGRAADTQYF. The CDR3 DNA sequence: TGTGCCAGCAGGCCGACTAGCGGGAGGGCCGCAGATACGCAGTATTTT. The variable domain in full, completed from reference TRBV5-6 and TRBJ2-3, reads DAGVTQSPTHLIKTRGQQVTLRCSPKSGHDTVSWYQQALGQGPQFIFQYYEEEERQRGNFPDRFSGHQFPNYSSELNVNALLLGDSALYLCASRPTSGRAADTQYFGPGTRLTVL.

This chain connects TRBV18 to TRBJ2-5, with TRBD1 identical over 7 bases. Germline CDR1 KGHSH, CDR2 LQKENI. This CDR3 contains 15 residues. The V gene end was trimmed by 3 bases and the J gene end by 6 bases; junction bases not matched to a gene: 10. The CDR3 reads CASSPDTRQGQTQYF. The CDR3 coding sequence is TGTGCCAGCTCACCCGATACCCGACAGGGACAGACCCAGTACTTC.

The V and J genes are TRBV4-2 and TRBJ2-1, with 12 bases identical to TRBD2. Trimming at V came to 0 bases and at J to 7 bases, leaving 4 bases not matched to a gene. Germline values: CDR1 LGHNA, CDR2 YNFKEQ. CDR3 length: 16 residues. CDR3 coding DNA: TGTGCCAGCAGCCAAGAGGGCCTAGCGGGAGGGAATGAGCAGTTCTTC. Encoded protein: CASSQEGLAGGNEQFF.

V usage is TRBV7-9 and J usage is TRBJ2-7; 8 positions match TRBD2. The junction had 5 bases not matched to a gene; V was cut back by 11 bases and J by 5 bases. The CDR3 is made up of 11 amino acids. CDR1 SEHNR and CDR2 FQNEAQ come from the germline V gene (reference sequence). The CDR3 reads CADGRGNEQYF. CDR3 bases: TGTGCCGACGGGAGGGGAAACGAGCAGTACTTC.

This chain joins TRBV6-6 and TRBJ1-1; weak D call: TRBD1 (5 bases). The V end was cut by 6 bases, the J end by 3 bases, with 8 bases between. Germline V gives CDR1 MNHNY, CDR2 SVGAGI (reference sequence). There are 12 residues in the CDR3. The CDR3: CASSQGHTEAFF. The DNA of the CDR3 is TGTGCCAGCAGCCAGGGACACACTGAAGCTTTCTTT.

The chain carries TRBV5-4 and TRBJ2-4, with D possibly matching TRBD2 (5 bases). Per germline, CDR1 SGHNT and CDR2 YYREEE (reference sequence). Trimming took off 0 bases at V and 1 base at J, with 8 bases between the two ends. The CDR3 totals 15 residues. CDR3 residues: CASSLAGSAKNIQYF. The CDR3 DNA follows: TGTGCCAGCAGCTTGGCGGGGTCGGCCAAAAACATTCAGTACTTC.

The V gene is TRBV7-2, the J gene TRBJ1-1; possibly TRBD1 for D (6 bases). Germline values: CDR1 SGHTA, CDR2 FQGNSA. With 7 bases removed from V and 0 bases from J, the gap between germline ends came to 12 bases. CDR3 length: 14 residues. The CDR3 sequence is CASKGTGLNTEAFF. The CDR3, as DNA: TGTGCCAGCAAGGGCACAGGGTTGAACACTGAAGCTTTCTTT. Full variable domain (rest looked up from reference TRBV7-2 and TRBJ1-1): GAGVSQSPSNKVTEKGKDVELRCDPISGHTALYWYRQSLGQGLEFLIYFQGNSAPDKSGLPSDRFSAERTGGSVSTLTIQRTQQEDSAVYLCASKGTGLNTEAFFGQGTRLTVV.

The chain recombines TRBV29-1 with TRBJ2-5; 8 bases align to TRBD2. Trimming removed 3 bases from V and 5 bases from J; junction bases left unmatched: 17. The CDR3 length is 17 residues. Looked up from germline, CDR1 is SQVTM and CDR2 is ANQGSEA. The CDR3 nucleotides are TGCAGCGTTGAGTGGCTAGCGGGCCCCCGAGGGTGGGAGACCCAGTACTTC. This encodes CSVEWLAGPRGWETQYF.

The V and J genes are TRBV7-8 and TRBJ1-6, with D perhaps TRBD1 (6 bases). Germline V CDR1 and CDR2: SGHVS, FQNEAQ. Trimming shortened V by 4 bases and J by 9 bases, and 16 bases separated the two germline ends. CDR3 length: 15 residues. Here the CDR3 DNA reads TGTGCCAGCAGCTCCCAGGGGAGTTTTAGTTCACCCCTCCACTTT. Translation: CASSSQGSFSSPLHF.

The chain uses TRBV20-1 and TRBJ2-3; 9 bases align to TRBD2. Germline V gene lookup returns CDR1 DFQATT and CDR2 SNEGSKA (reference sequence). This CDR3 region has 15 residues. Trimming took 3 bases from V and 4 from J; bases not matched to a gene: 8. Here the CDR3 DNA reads TGCAGTGCTAGCCCTTGGCGGGGGGGCCCAGATACGCAGTATTTT. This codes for CSASPWRGGPDTQYF.

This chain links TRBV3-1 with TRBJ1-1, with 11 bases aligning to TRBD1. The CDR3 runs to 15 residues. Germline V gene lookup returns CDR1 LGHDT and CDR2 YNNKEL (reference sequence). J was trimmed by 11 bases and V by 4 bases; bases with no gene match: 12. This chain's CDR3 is CASSRGGQGALWAFF. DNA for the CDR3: TGTGCCAGCAGCCGAGGAGGACAGGGGGCGTTATGGGCTTTCTTT.

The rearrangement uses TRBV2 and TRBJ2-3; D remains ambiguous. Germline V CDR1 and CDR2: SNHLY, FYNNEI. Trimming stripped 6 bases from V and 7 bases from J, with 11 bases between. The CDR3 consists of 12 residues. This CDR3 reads CASSFLGNTQYF. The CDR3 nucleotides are TGTGCCAGCAGCTTTCTAGGAAATACGCAGTATTTT.

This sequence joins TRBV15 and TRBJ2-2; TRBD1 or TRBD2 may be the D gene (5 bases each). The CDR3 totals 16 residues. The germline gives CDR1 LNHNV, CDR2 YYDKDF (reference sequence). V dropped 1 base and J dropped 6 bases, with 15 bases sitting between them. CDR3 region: CATSRGSGTVPGELFF. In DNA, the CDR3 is TGTGCCACCAGCAGAGGTTCAGGGACCGTGCCCGGGGAGCTGTTTTTT.